This T cell receptor beta chain came from a study of CD8 T cells in ankylosing spondylitis (TCRdb year 2017). Study-wide context: T cell receptor beta repertoires were profiled in healthy donors and ankylosing spondylitis patients so that disease-linked TCR variants could be found. Peripheral blood was sampled, and synovial fluid was additionally collected from ankylosing spondylitis patients. The full study cohort comprised 20 to 25 ankylosing spondylitis patients and about 110 healthy donors. Results the study describes overall, beyond this receptor: In peripheral blood, the disease-linked clones were found at relatively low frequencies and had a CD8+ phenotype. Some TCR beta motif variants had previously been reported in synovial fluid and blood of reactive arthritis patients, which suggested common disease-initiation mechanisms. The disease-linked clones were reported as significantly enriched in matched synovial fluid samples from ankylosing spondylitis patients. A TCR beta motif made up of several highly homologous amino acid variants appeared to be characteristic of blood from ankylosing spondylitis patients.

The instrument was an Illumina HiSeq 2500. TCR beta libraries were prepared by quantitative 5'-RACE with molecular barcodes. In the paper's pipeline: To identify disease-linked TCR variants, a new computational method was used, one built on a probabilistic model of VDJ rearrangement. TCRdb's own reprocessing of the public reads used fastp at Q25 and MiXCR and kept productive beta chains. Rows are combined by CDR3 protein, so each entry shows the most common genes and DNA. TCRdb, not the original authors, processed these V and J calls. For this sample there are under 250,000 distinct CDR3 sequences; 32% appear just once. 3.5% to 4.5% of the sample is held by the ten biggest clonotypes. This clonotype was counted a few times. This clone's antigen is unknown. Base qualities are not recorded, but no much larger clone differs from it by a single base. The sequence was obtained from a male donor with ankylosing spondylitis or in good health (not recorded which). Material: blood, either unsorted or a sorted T cell fraction (not recorded which).

This receptor carries the CDR3 CSVGEQFF. In nucleotide form, the sequence is TGCAGTGTCGGTGAGCAGTTCTTC. This chain joins TRBV20-1 to TRBJ2-1; the D gene is not confidently resolved. Trimming removed 7 bases from V and 9 bases from J, leaving 4 bases between the germline ends. The CDR3 sequence holds 8 residues, the cysteine and phenylalanine included. The kept DNA is CDR3 alone, 24 bases in frame from the first base. CDR1 is given as DFQATT and CDR2 as SNEGSKA, both from the germline V gene (reference sequence).